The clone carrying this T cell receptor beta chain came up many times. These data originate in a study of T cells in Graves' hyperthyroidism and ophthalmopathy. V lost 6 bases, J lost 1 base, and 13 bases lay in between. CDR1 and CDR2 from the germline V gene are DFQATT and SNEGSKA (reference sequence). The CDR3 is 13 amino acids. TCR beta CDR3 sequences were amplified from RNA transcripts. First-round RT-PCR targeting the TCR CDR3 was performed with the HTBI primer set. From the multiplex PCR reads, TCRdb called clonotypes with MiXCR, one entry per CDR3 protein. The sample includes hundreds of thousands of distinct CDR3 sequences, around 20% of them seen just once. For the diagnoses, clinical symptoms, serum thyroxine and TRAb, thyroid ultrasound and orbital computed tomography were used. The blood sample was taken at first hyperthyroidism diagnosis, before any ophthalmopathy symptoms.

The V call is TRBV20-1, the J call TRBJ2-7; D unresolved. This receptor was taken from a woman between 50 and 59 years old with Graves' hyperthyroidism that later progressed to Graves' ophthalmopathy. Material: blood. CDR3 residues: CSAPRTVSYEQYF. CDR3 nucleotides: TGCAGTGCCCCTAGGACGGTTTCCTACGAGCAGTACTTC.